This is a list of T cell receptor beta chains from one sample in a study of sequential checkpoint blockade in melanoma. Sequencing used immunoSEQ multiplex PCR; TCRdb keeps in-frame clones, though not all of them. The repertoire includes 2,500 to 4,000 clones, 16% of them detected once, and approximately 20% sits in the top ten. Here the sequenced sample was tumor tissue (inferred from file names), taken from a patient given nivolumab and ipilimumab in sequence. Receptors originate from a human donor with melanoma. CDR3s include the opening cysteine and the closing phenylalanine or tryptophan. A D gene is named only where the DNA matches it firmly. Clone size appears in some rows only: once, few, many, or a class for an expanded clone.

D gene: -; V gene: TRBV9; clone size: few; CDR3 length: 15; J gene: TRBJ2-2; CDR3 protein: CASSPGPFVAGELFF; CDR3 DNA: TGTGCCAGCAGCCCTGGCCCATTTGTAGCCGGGGAGCTGTTTTTT
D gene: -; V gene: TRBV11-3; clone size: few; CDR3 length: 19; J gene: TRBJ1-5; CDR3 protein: CASSPKLPQGFDGNQPQHF; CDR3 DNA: TGTGCCAGCAGCCCTAAGTTGCCACAGGGATTCGACGGCAATCAGCCCCAGCATTTT
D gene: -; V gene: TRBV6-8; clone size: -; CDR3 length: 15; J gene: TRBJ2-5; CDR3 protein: CASSYAYTPGETQYF; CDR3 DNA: TGTGCCAGCAGTTACGCGTATACGCCCGGGGAGACCCAGTACTTC
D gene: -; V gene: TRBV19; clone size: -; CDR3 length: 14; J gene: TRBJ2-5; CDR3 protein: CASSIQQAPGTQYF; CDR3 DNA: TGTGCCAGTAGTATCCAACAGGCCCCCGGGACCCAGTACTTC
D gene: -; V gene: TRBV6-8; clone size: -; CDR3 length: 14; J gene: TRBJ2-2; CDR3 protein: CATYFPRGTGELFF; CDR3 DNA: TGTGCCACCTACTTCCCCCGGGGCACCGGGGAGCTGTTTTTT
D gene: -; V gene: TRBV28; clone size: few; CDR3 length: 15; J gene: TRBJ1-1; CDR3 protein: CACSESTGGRTEAFF; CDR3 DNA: TGTGCCTGCAGTGAATCTACAGGAGGGCGGACTGAAGCTTTCTTT
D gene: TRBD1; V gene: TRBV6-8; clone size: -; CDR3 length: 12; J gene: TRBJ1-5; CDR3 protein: CASSQGGKAQHF; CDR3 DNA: TGTGCCAGCAGTCAGGGGGGAAAGGCCCAGCATTTT
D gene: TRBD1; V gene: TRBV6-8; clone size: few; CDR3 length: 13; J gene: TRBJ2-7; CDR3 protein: CASSAPLQGEQYF; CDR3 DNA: TGTGCCAGCAGTGCACCACTACAGGGGGAGCAGTACTTC
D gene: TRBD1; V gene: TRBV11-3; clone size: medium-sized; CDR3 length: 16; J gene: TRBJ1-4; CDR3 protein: CASSPTPGQVGEKLFF; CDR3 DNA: TGTGCCAGCAGCCCAACTCCGGGACAGGTCGGTGAAAAACTGTTTTTT
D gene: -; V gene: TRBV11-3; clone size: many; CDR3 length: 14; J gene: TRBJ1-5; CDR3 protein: CASSLWRGTQPQHF; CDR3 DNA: TGTGCCAGCAGCTTGTGGAGGGGTACTCAGCCCCAGCATTTT
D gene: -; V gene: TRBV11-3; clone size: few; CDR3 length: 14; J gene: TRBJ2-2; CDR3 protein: CASSLGGTTGELFF; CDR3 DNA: TGTGCCAGCAGCTTAGGGGGAACCACCGGGGAGCTGTTTTTT
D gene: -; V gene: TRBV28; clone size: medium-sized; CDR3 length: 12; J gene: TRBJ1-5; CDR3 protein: CASRAANQPQHF; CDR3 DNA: TGTGCCAGCAGGGCGGCCAATCAGCCCCAGCATTTT
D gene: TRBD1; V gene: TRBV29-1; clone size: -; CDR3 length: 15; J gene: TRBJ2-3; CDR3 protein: CSGRGQGISTDTQYF; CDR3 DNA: TGCAGCGGGAGGGGACAGGGAATTTCCACAGATACGCAGTATTTT
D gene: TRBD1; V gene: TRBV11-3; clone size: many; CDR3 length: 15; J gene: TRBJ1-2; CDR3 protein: CASSPSGTGLLGYTF; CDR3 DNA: TGTGCCAGCAGCCCTTCCGGGACAGGTTTATTGGGCTACACCTTC
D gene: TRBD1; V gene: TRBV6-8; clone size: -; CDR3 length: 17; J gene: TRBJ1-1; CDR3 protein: CASRRKGQGAVSTEAFF; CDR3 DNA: TGTGCCAGCAGGAGAAAGGGACAGGGGGCCGTGAGCACTGAAGCTTTCTTT
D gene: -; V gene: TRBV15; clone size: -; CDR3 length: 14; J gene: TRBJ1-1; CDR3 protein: CATSRGGEGTEAFF; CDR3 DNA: TGTGCCACCAGCAGAGGAGGGGAGGGCACTGAAGCTTTCTTT